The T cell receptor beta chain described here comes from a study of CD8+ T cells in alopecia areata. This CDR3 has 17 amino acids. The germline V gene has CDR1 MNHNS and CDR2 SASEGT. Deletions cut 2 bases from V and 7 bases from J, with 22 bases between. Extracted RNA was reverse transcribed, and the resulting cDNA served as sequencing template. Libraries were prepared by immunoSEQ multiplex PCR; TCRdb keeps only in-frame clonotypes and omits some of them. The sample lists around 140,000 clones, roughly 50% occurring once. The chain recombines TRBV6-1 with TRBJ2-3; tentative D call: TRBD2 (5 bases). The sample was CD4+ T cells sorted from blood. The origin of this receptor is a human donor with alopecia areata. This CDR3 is CASSETQKTTRVNTQYF. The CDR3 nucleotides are TGTGCCAGCAGTGAAACCCAGAAGACTACTCGGGTGAATACGCAGTATTTT.